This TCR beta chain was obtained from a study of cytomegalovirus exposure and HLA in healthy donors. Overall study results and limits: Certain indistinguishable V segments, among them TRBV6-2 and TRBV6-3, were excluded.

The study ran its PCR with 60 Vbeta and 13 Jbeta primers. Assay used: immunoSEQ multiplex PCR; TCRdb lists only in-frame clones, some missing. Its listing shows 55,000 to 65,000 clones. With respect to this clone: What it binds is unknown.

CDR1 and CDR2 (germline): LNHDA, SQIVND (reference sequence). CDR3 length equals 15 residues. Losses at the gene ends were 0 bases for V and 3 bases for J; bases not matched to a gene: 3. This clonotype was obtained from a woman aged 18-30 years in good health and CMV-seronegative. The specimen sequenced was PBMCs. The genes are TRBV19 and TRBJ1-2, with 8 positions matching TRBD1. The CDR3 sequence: CASSIDRGRYYGYTF. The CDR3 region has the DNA TGTGCCAGTAGTATAGACAGGGGGCGGTACTATGGCTACACCTTC.